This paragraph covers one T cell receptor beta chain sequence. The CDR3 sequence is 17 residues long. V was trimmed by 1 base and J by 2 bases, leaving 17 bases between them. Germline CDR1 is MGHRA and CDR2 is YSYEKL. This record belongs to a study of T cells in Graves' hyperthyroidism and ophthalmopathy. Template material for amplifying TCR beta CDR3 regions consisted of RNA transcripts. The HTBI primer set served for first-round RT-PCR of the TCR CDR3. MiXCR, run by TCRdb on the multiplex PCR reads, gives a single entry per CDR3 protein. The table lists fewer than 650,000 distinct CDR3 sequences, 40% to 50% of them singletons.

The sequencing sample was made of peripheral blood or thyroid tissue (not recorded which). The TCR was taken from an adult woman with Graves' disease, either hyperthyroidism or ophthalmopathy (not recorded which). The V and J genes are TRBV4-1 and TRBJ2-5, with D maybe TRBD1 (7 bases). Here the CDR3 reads CASSQGNGRDRQETQYF. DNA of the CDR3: TGCGCCAGCAGCCAAGGAAACGGGCGGGACAGACAAGAGACCCAGTACTTC.